The 17 T cell receptor beta chains given below trace back to one sample, sequenced in a study of shared clonotypes between healthy human individuals. Clones were read by immunoSEQ multiplex PCR, and TCRdb kept only the in-frame ones, dropping some. The sample includes 2 million to 2.5 million clones, 80% to 95% of them seen just once. The source material was naive CD4+ T cells from PBMCs. Indicated subset: CD45RA+ positively selected. These receptor sequences come from a man aged 18 to 35 in good health. Some clones in this sample may be carry-over from other donors' samples.

V and J are TRBV5-6 and TRBJ2-7, with 8 positions matching TRBD2. Germline V gene lookup returns CDR1 SGHDT and CDR2 YYEEEE. The V gene end was trimmed by 0 bases and the J gene end by 7 bases; junction bases not matched to a gene: 9. CDR3 length: 15 residues. CDR3 sequence reads: CASSLAGRALGEQYF. CDR3 DNA: TGTGCCAGCAGCTTGGCCGGGAGGGCCTTGGGGGAGCAGTACTTC.

This chain joins TRBV6-5 and TRBJ2-7; D may match TRBD1 or TRBD2 (5 bases each). V lost 0 bases to trimming and J lost 6 bases, with 12 bases between them. Germline V gives CDR1 MNHEY, CDR2 SVGAGI. The CDR3 totals 14 residues. DNA of the CDR3: TGTGCCAGCAGTTACTCGCCCAGGGACGTCGAGCAGTACTTC. Protein sequence: CASSYSPRDVEQYF.

A word on this clone: The same CDR3 also results from other DNA sequences found in this sample. The V and J genes are TRBV29-1 and TRBJ2-3; 11 bases line up with TRBD1. CDR3 length equals 14 residues. V gave up 6 bases and J gave up 3 bases; unmatched junction bases: 5. The germline V gene encodes CDR1 SQVTM and CDR2 ANQGSEA. CDR3 in DNA: TGCAGCGTGACGGACAGGGGGCCTACAGATACGCAGTATTTT. It encodes CSVTDRGPTDTQYF.

The chain has TRBV11-2 and TRBJ2-2; a possible D gene is TRBD1 (5 bases). With 2 bases removed from V and 2 bases from J, the gap between germline ends came to 9 bases. This CDR3 comprises 15 residues. From germline, CDR1 is SGHAT and CDR2 FQNNGV. CDR3 sequence: CASSLRQINTGELFF. The CDR3 DNA follows: TGTGCCAGCAGCTTAAGACAGATCAACACCGGGGAGCTGTTTTTT. Drawing the rest from reference TRBV11-2 and TRBJ2-2, the complete variable domain is EAGVAQSPRYKIIEKRQSVAFWCNPISGHATLYWYQQILGQGPKLLIQFQNNGVVDDSQLPKDRFSAERLKGVDSTLKIQPAKLEDSAVYLCASSLRQINTGELFFGEGSRLTVL.

Concerning this clone: The sample carries other DNA sequences with the same CDR3. The rearrangement joins TRBV28 to TRBJ1-5; D gene unclear. CDR3 length: 12 amino acids. In germline, CDR1 is MDHEN, CDR2 SYDVKM. Trimming stripped 3 bases from V and 4 bases from J, with 4 bases between. The CDR3 region has the DNA TGTGCCAGCAGTTTCGGTAATCAGCCCCAGCATTTT. Encoded protein: CASSFGNQPQHF.

The chain has TRBV4-3 and TRBJ2-1; TRBD1 agrees at 10 bases. Germline-derived CDR1 and CDR2 are LGHNA and YSLEER. J was trimmed by 8 bases and V by 2 bases; bases with no gene match: 9. This CDR3 spans 16 amino acids. CDR3 protein: CASSQSGTGVWDEQFF. CDR3 nucleotide sequence: TGCGCCAGCAGCCAATCCGGGACAGGGGTCTGGGATGAGCAGTTCTTC.

The rearrangement links TRBV29-1 to TRBJ1-1; a weak D match, TRBD1 (5 bases). V was shortened by 7 bases and J by 6 bases, with 21 bases between the two germline ends. Germline CDR1 is SQVTM and CDR2 is ANQGSEA. The CDR3 spans 14 residues. This chain's CDR3 is CSDRPDDRLSEAFF. CDR3 nucleotides: TGCAGCGACCGCCCCGACGACAGACTGTCTGAAGCTTTCTTT. Looking up the rest from reference TRBV29-1 and TRBJ1-1 gives the full variable domain: SAVISQKPSRDICQRGTSLTIQCQVDSQVTMMFWYRQQPGQSLTLIATANQGSEATYESGFVIDKFPISRPNLTFSTLTVSNMSPEDSSIYLCSDRPDDRLSEAFFGQGTRLTVV.

The rearrangement uses TRBV7-6 and TRBJ1-2; 7 positions match TRBD1. J gave up 1 base and V 5 bases, and 10 bases lay outside the gene matches. Germline V gives CDR1 SGHVS, CDR2 FNYEAQ. The CDR3 extends over 16 amino acids. As DNA, the CDR3 is TGTGCCAGCAGCCCTACCTACAGGGGCCGTAACTATGGCTACACCTTC. Encoded protein: CASSPTYRGRNYGYTF.

The chain recombines TRBV4-1 with TRBJ2-5; no reliable D call. V was clipped by 2 bases and J by 0 bases, with 7 bases between them. CDR3 length: 14 residues. The V gene's germline CDR1 is MGHRA and CDR2 YSYEKL. The CDR3 DNA reads TGCGCCAGCAGCCAAAGGTCGGACCAAGAGACCCAGTACTTC. As protein: CASSQRSDQETQYF.

The V and J genes are TRBV28 and TRBJ2-7; D is perhaps TRBD2 (5 bases). This CDR3 has 16 residues. Germline V gene data show CDR1 as MDHEN and CDR2 as SYDVKM. V was shortened by 2 bases and J by 0 bases, with 14 bases between the two germline ends. The CDR3 coding sequence is TGTGCCAGCAGTTTACGGGGAGCGCAAAGCTCCTACGAGCAGTACTTC. Its protein is CASSLRGAQSSYEQYF.

The chain uses TRBV9 and TRBJ2-7; 10 positions agree with TRBD1. With V trimmed by 4 bases and J by 3 bases, 4 bases remained unmatched. Germline CDR1 is SGDLS and CDR2 is YYNGEE. The CDR3 is 14 amino acids. The CDR3 bases are TGTGCCAGCAGCTCAGGACAGGGGGTCTACGAGCAGTACTTC. Its translation is CASSSGQGVYEQYF.

The rearrangement uses TRBV7-9 and TRBJ2-1; 8 bases match TRBD2. The trim removed 5 bases at V and 1 base at J, leaving 7 bases unmatched. Germline V lookup: CDR1 SEHNR, CDR2 FQNEAQ (reference sequence). The CDR3 is 16 amino acids. The CDR3 sequence is CASSPTAGGSYNEQFF. CDR3 nucleotides: TGTGCCAGCAGCCCAACGGCGGGAGGATCCTACAATGAGCAGTTCTTC.

The CDR3 DNA follows: TGTGCCACTCGGGAAGGGAGTACAGATACGCAGTATTTT. This codes for CATREGSTDTQYF. J is TRBJ2-3 and V is TRBV15; possibly TRBD2 for D (5 bases). The CDR3 totals 13 residues. V was trimmed by 9 bases and J by 3 bases, leaving 13 bases between them. Germline-derived CDR1 and CDR2 are LNHNV and YYDKDF (reference sequence).

The chain combines TRBV5-1 with TRBJ2-2, with unresolved D. The CDR3 runs 15 residues. From germline, CDR1 is SGHRS and CDR2 YFSETQ. V was cut by 0 bases and J by 2 bases, with 8 bases left in between. The CDR3 reads CASSLEATNTGELFF. The CDR3 DNA is TGCGCCAGCAGCTTGGAAGCAACTAACACCGGGGAGCTGTTTTTT.

For this clone: At one end the junction does not follow the germline gene, possibly because of a read error. The chain has TRBV7-2 and TRBJ2-3; perhaps TRBD2 as D (6 bases). The CDR3 covers 15 residues. From germline, CDR1 is SGHTA and CDR2 FQGNSA. CDR3 in amino acids: CASSLVTGSRDTQYF. The CDR3 region has the DNA TGTGCCAGCAGCTTAGTGACCGGGAGCAGAGATACGCAGTATTTT.

The chain combines TRBV6-5 with TRBJ2-7; a weak D match, TRBD1 (6 bases). Germline lookup yields CDR1 MNHEY and CDR2 SVGAGI. CDR3 length equals 12 residues. With 2 bases removed from V and 6 bases from J, the gap between germline ends came to 8 bases. The CDR3 spells CASSYTGTEQYF. In DNA form, the CDR3 reads TGTGCCAGCAGTTACACAGGGACCGAGCAGTACTTC.

In regard to this clone: At the DNA level, this CDR3 is encoded by other sequences in the same sample as well. This sequence joins TRBV9 and TRBJ2-7; 7 positions agree with TRBD1. The CDR3 runs to 15 residues. J gave up 4 bases and V 0 bases, and 7 bases lay outside the gene matches. Germline values: CDR1 SGDLS, CDR2 YYNGEE. This chain's CDR3 is CASSVATGNSYEQYF. DNA of the CDR3: TGTGCCAGCAGCGTAGCGACAGGGAATTCTTACGAGCAGTACTTC.